This T cell receptor (beta chain) was captured in a study of T cells in Graves' hyperthyroidism and ophthalmopathy. As regards this clonotype: Antigen: not known. A much bigger clone sits one base away, suggesting this may be a read error.

Diagnosing involved the use of clinical symptoms, serum thyroxine and TRAb, thyroid ultrasound and orbital computed tomography. The TCR beta CDR3 regions underwent amplification using RNA transcripts as the source. First-round RT-PCR targeting the TCR CDR3 was performed with the HTBI primer set. Each CDR3 protein gets one entry after TCRdb re-called the multiplex PCR reads with MiXCR. The table includes about 480,000 distinct CDR3 sequences, about an eighth detected once. Whole-study results and caveats: Blood held most thyroid clonotypes expanded above 0.001 frequency. Ophthalmopathy could be told apart from stable hyperthyroidism with a 13 V-J model.

This CDR3 comprises 13 residues. Deletions cut 2 bases from V and 3 bases from J, with 7 bases between. Germline lookup yields CDR1 MNHEY and CDR2 SVGAGI. The chain uses TRBV6-5 and TRBJ1-1; no clear D. Sequences were obtained from blood. The sequence came from a woman aged 18-30 years with Graves' hyperthyroidism. The DNA of the CDR3 is TGTGCCAGCAGTTACGGGTGGGACACTGAAGCTTTCTTT. Translating gives CASSYGWDTEAFF.